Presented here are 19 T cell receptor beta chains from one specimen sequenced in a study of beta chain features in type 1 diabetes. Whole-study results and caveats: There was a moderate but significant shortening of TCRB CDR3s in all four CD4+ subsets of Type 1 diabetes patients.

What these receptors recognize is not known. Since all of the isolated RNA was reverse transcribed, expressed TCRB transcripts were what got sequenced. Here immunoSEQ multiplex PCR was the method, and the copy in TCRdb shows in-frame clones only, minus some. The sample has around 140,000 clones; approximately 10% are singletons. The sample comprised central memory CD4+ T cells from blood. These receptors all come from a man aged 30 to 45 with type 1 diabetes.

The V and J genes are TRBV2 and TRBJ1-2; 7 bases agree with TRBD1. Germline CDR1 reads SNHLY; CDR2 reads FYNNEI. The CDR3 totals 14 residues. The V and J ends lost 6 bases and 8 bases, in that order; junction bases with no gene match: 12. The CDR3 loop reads CASSSGQGVGGYTF. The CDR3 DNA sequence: TGTGCCAGCAGCTCCGGTCAGGGGGTGGGAGGCTACACCTTC.

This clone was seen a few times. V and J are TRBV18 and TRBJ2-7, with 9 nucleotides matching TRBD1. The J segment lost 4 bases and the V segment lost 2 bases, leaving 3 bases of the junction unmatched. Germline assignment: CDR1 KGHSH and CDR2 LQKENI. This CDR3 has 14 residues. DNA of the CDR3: TGTGCCAGCTCACCAACGGGACAGGGTTACGAGCAGTACTTC. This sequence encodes CASSPTGQGYEQYF.

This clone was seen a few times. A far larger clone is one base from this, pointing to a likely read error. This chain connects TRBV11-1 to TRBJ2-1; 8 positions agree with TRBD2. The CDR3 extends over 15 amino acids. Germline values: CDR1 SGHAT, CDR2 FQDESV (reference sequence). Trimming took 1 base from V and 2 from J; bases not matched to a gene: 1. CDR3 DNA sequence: TGTGCCAGCAGCTTAGGAGCGGGAGCCTACAATGAGCAGTTCTTC. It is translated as CASSLGAGAYNEQFF.

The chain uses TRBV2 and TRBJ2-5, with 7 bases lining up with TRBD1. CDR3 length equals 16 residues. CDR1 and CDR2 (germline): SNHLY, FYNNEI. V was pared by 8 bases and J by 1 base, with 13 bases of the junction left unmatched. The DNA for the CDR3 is TGTGCCAGCGGGGTTACAGGGGACCGCCCCCAAGAGACCCAGTACTTC. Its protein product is CASGVTGDRPQETQYF.

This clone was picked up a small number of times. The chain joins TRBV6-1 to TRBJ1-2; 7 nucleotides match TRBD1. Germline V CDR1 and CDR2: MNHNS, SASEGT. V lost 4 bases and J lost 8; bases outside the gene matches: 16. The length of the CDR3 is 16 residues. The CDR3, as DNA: TGTGCCAGCAGTGTTCAACAGGGGCAAGAACTATACGGCTACACCTTC. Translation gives CASSVQQGQELYGYTF.

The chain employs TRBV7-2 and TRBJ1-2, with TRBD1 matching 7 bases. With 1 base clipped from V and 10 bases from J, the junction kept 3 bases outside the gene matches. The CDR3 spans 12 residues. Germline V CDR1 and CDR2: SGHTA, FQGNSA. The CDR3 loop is CASSLGTGVYTF. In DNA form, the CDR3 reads TGTGCCAGCAGCTTAGGCACAGGGGTCTACACCTTC.

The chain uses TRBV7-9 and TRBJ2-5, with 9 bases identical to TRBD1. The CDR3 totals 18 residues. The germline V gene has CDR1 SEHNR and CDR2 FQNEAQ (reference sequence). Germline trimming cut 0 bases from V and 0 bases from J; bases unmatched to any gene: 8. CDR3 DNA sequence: TGTGCCAGCAGCTTAGCCCTCAGACAGGGGGACTACCAAGAGACCCAGTACTTC. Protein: CASSLALRQGDYQETQYF.

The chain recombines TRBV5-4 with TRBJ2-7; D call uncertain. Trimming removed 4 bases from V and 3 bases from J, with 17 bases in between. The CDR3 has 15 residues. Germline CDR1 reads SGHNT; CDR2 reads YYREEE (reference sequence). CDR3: CASSRRDTFDYEQYF. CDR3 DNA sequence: TGTGCCAGCAGCCGGAGAGATACATTTGACTACGAGCAGTACTTC.

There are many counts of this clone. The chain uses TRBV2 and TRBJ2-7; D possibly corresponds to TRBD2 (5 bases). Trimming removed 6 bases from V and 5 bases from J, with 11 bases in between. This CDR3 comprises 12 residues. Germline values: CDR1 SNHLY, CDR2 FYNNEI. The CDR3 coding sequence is TGTGCCAGCAGCCAGGCCGGGAACGAGCAGTACTTC. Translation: CASSQAGNEQYF. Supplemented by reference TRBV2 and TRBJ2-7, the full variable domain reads EPEVTQTPSHQVTQMGQEVILRCVPISNHLYFYWYRQILGQKVEFLVSFYNNEISEKSEIFDDQFSVERPDGSNFTLKIRSTKLEDSAMYFCASSQAGNEQYFGPGTRLTVT.

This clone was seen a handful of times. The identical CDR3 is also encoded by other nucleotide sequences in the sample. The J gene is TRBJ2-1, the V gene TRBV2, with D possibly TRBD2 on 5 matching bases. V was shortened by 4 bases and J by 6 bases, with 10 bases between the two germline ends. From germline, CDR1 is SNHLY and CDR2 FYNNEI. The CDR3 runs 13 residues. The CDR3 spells CASSGLAGNEQFF. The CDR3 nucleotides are TGTGCCAGCAGTGGGCTAGCCGGCAATGAGCAGTTCTTC.

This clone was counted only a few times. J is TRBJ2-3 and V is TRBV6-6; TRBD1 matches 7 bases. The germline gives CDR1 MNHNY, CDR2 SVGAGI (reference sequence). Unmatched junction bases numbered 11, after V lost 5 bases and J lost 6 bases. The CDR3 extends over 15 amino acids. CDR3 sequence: CASSMGQRSVDTQYF. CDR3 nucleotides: TGTGCCAGCAGTATGGGACAGAGATCGGTTGATACGCAGTATTTT.

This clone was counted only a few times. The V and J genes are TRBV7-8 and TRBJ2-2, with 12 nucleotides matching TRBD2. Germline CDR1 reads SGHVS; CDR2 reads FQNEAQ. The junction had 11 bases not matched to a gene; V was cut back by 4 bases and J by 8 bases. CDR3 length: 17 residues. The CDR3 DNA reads TGTGCCAGCAGCTCCCGTGTGGCTAGCGGGGGGGCTGGGGAGCTGTTTTTT. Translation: CASSSRVASGGAGELFF.

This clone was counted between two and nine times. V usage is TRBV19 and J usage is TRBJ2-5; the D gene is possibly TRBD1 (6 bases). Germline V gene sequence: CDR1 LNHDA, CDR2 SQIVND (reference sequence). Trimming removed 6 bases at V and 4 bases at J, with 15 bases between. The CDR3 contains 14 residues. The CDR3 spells CASRSDRRAETQYF. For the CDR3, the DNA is TGTGCCAGTAGATCTGACAGGCGGGCAGAGACCCAGTACTTC.

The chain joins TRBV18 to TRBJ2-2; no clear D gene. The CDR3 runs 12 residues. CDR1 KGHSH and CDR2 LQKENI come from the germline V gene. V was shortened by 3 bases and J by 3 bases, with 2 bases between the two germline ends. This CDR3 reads CASSPDTGELFF. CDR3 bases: TGTGCCAGCTCACCCGACACCGGGGAGCTGTTTTTT.

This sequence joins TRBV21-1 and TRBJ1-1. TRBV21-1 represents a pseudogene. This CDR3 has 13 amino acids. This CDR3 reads CASSRHADTEAFF. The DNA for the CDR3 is TGTGCCAGCAGCCGTCACGCGGACACTGAAGCTTTCTTT.

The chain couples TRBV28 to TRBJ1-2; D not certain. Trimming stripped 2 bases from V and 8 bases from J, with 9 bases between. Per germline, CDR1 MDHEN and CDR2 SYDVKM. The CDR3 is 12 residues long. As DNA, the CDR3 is TGTGCCAGCAGTTTAGGGCGCAAGGGCTACACCTTC. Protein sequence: CASSLGRKGYTF.

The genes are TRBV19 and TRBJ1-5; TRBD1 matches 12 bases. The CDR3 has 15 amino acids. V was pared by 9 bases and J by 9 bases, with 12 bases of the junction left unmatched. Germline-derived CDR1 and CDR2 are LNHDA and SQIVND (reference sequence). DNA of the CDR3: TGTGCCAGCATGACCCCGGGACAGGGGGCTCCGCCCCAGCATTTT. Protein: CASMTPGQGAPPQHF. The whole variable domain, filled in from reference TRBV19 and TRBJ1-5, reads DGGITQSPKYLFRKEGQNVTLSCEQNLNHDAMYWYRQDPGQGLRLIYYSQIVNDFQKGDIAEGYSVSREKKESFPLTVTSAQKNPTAFYLCASMTPGQGAPPQHFGDGTRLSIL.

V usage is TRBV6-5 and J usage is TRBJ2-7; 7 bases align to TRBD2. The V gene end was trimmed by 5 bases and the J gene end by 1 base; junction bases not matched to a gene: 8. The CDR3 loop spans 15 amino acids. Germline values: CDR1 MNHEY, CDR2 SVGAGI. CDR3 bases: TGTGCCAGCAGTGCACGGGCGGGGGTTTCCTACGAGCAGTACTTC. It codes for CASSARAGVSYEQYF.

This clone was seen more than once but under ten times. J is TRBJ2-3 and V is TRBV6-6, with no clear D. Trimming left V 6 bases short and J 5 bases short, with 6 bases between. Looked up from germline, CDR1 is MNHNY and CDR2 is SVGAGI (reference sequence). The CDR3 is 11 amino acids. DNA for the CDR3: TGTGCCAGCAGAACAGAAGATACGCAGTATTTT. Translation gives CASRTEDTQYF.